These T cell receptor beta chains were read from a single sample in a study of T-cell memory formation after mild COVID-19. MiXCR was run by TCRdb on the 5' RACE reads, yielding one entry per CDR3 protein. The table shows about 250,000 distinct CDR3 sequences, with 15% occurring only once. Material for sequencing was PBMCs or a T cell subset sorted from them (not recorded which). Receptors originate from an adult woman who had mild COVID-19 (a few samples of this study predate the infection). Cell type and time point are not known. The CDR3 runs from the conserved cysteine through the conserved F or W. A D gene is named only where the DNA matches it firmly. Rows may omit the clone size; those that give it use once, few, many or a size class.

J | D | V | size | CDR3 | DNA
TRBJ2-3 | . | TRBV7-6 | many | CASGLWGDTQYF | TGTGCCAGCGGCTTGTGGGGGGATACGCAGTATTTT
TRBJ2-7 | TRBD2 | TRBV3-1 | few | CASSQGSGRQSAEQYF | TGTGCCAGCAGCCAAGGAAGCGGGAGACAGTCCGCCGAGCAGTACTTC
TRBJ1-5 | TRBD1 | TRBV9 | many | CASSVGTGTNQPQHF | TGTGCCAGCAGCGTCGGGACAGGTACTAATCAGCCCCAGCATTTT
TRBJ1-1 | TRBD1 | TRBV5-1 | many | CASSATGGGTEAFF | TGCGCCAGCAGCGCCACAGGGGGCGGCACTGAAGCTTTCTTT
TRBJ2-2 | . | TRBV30 | few | CAWENTGELFF | TGTGCCTGGGAAAACACCGGGGAGCTGTTTTTT
TRBJ2-1 | TRBD2 | TRBV12-3/TRBV12-4 | . | CASSLAGGPGQFF | TGTGCCAGCAGCCTAGCGGGAGGGCCGGGGCAGTTCTTC
TRBJ1-6 | TRBD1 | TRBV7-3 | . | CASSTTGDSPLHF | TGTGCCAGCAGCACGACAGGGGATTCACCCCTCCACTTT
TRBJ1-6 | . | TRBV4-3 | few | CASSQAENSPLHF | TGCGCCAGCAGCCAGGCGGAGAATTCACCCCTCCACTTT
TRBJ2-7 | TRBD2 | TRBV29-1 | once | CSFSSSGSSYEQYF | TGCAGCTTTAGTTCTAGCGGGAGCTCCTACGAGCAGTACTTC
TRBJ2-1 | TRBD1 | TRBV24-1 | . | CATSDAPGQGDVEQFF | TGTGCCACCAGTGATGCTCCGGGACAGGGGGATGTTGAGCAGTTCTTC
TRBJ2-7 | TRBD2 | TRBV29-1 | . | CSVEVSGSGEQYF | TGCAGCGTTGAAGTTAGCGGGTCCGGCGAGCAGTACTTC
TRBJ2-3 | TRBD2 | TRBV7-2 | once | CASRLQLASTDTQYF | TGTGCCAGCAGGCTCCAACTAGCGTCAACAGATACGCAGTATTTT
TRBJ2-2 | . | TRBV6-2/TRBV6-3 | many | CASSWDSNTGELFF | TGTGCCAGCAGTTGGGACTCAAACACCGGGGAGCTGTTTTTT
TRBJ2-3 | TRBD2 | TRBV24-1 | . | CATSGGLVKDTQYF | TGTGCCACCAGCGGGGGACTAGTCAAAGATACGCAGTATTTT
TRBJ1-2 | . | TRBV18 | . | CASSPAIRGDYGYTF | TGTGCCAGCTCACCAGCGATACGAGGGGACTATGGCTACACCTTC
TRBJ2-3 | . | TRBV3-1 | few | CASSQRYTQYF | TGTGCCAGCAGCCAACGCTATACGCAGTATTTT
TRBJ2-1 | . | TRBV11-1 | . | CASSPTPGNEQFF | TGTGCCAGCAGCCCCACCCCGGGCAATGAGCAGTTCTTC
TRBJ1-3 | TRBD1 | TRBV2 | . | CASSIGQGSGNTIYF | TGTGCCAGCAGTATTGGACAGGGAAGTGGAAACACCATATATTTT
TRBJ2-1 | TRBD1 | TRBV6-5 | . | CASSDSRDRGLIEQFF | TGTGCCAGCAGTGATAGCCGGGACAGGGGGCTGATTGAGCAGTTCTTC
TRBJ2-1 | TRBD2 | TRBV20-1 | many | CSARDSLAGEQFF | TGCAGTGCTAGAGATTCCCTAGCGGGTGAGCAGTTCTTC
TRBJ2-3 | . | TRBV18 | few | CASSPGGTTDTQYF | TGTGCCAGCTCACCGGGTGGGACCACAGATACGCAGTATTTT
TRBJ2-3 | TRBD2 | TRBV20-1 | . | CSARRLADLTDTQYF | TGCAGTGCTAGAAGGCTAGCGGATTTAACAGATACGCAGTATTTT
TRBJ1-2 | TRBD1 | TRBV5-1 | . | CASSGGQGANGYTF | TGCGCCAGCAGCGGGGGACAGGGGGCCAATGGCTACACCTTC
TRBJ2-2 | . | TRBV5-1 | . | CASSRRTDTGELFF | TGCGCCAGCAGCCGCAGGACCGACACCGGGGAGCTGTTTTTT
TRBJ2-5 | . | TRBV27 | many | CASSSLGGAQETQYF | TGTGCCAGCAGTTCATTAGGGGGGGCCCAAGAGACCCAGTACTTC
TRBJ2-4 | TRBD1 | TRBV29-1 | few | CSVADRGGKNIQYF | TGCAGCGTAGCCGACAGGGGTGGCAAAAACATTCAGTACTTC
TRBJ2-7 | . | TRBV4-2 | . | CASSQDLNRVWEQYF | TGTGCCAGCAGCCAAGATCTGAACAGGGTGTGGGAGCAGTACTTC
TRBJ1-1 | TRBD1 | TRBV7-9 | few | CASSKALQGDSTEAFF | TGTGCCAGCAGCAAGGCCCTACAGGGGGATAGCACTGAAGCTTTCTTT
TRBJ2-6 | TRBD2 | TRBV3-1 | . | CASSPGLAGELSGANVLTF | TGTGCCAGCAGCCCTGGACTAGCGGGAGAACTCTCTGGGGCCAACGTCCTGACTTTC
TRBJ1-4 | . | TRBV5-1 | . | CASSSGRQSTNEKLFF | TGCGCCAGCAGCTCGGGGCGACAGTCAACTAATGAAAAACTGTTTTTT
TRBJ2-3 | TRBD2 | TRBV6-1 | few | CASKTLAGPVADTQYF | TGTGCCAGTAAAACACTAGCGGGGCCCGTCGCAGATACGCAGTATTTT